The 25 T cell receptor beta chains presented below share a single source sample, sequenced in a study of neurological immune-mediated disorders. Via MiXCR, TCRdb re-called the 5' RACE reads, giving one row per CDR3 protein. The table lists some 77,000 distinct CDR3 sequences, 9.4% of them singletons. Sequencing input: PBMCs. These receptor sequences come from a man aged 45-65 years in good health.

Ten or more counts support this clonotype. V is TRBV5-1 and J is TRBJ1-1; a weak D match, TRBD1 (6 bases). Germline V gene lookup returns CDR1 SGHRS and CDR2 YFSETQ. CDR3 length: 13 residues. V was clipped by 2 bases and J by 3 bases, with 8 bases between them. The CDR3 bases are TGCGCCAGCAGCTTTAAGGGGGACACTGAAGCTTTCTTT. It encodes CASSFKGDTEAFF.

The V gene is TRBV7-9, the J gene TRBJ2-6; maybe TRBD1 (6 bases). The germline V and J ends were trimmed by 5 bases and 1 base, with 12 bases remaining between them. From germline, CDR1 is SEHNR and CDR2 FQNEAQ (reference sequence). This CDR3 is built from 16 residues. The CDR3 is CASSGGVFSGANVLTF. CDR3 in DNA: TGTGCCAGCAGCGGGGGCGTCTTTTCTGGGGCCAACGTCCTGACTTTC.

J is TRBJ2-7 and V is TRBV10-3; 9 positions agree with TRBD1. The CDR3 consists of 14 residues. With V trimmed by 11 bases and J by 0 bases, 8 bases remained unmatched. Germline-derived CDR1 and CDR2 are ENHRY and SYGVKD. In nucleotides, the CDR3 is TGTGCCGCACAACCGGGACAGGGCTCCTACGAGCAGTACTTC. This gives the protein CAAQPGQGSYEQYF.

This clonotype was seen repeatedly, ten times or more. The CDR3 sequence: CSVGESTDTQYF. DNA of the CDR3: TGCAGCGTTGGGGAGTCCACAGATACGCAGTATTTT. V is TRBV29-1 and J is TRBJ2-3; TRBD2 is a possible D gene (5 bases). CDR1 is SQVTM and CDR2 is ANQGSEA in the germline V gene. V lost 4 bases and J 2 bases, leaving 7 bases between the germline ends. This CDR3 comprises 12 residues.

This clonotype was picked up many times. The chain links TRBV6-1 to TRBJ1-3, with a possible D match to TRBD1 (5 bases). Germline lookup yields CDR1 MNHNS and CDR2 SASEGT. The V end lost 3 bases, the J end lost 5 bases, and 11 bases lay between the germline ends. CDR3 length: 14 residues. The CDR3 loop reads CASSDEGSRNTIYF. The CDR3 DNA follows: TGTGCCAGCAGTGATGAGGGGTCGAGAAACACCATATATTTT.

Turning to this clonotype: An end of the junction does not agree with germline; a read error may underlie this. This rearrangement joins TRBV7-8 to TRBJ2-5; the D is unclear. This CDR3 contains 11 residues. CDR1 and CDR2 (germline): SGHVS, FQNEAQ. DNA of the CDR3: TGTACCAGCAGCCAGACAGAGACCCAGTACTTC. Translation gives CTSSQTETQYF.

In its sample, this clonotype was seen many times. The J gene is TRBJ1-3, the V gene TRBV5-6, with 9 bases identical to TRBD1. V lost 4 bases to trimming and J lost 4 bases; unmatched junction nucleotides: 6. This CDR3 is built from 15 residues. Germline V gene data show CDR1 as SGHDT and CDR2 as YYEEEE. CDR3 sequence reads: CASSTDRGGGNTIYF. The CDR3 nucleotides read TGTGCCAGCAGCACGGACAGGGGCGGGGGAAACACCATATATTTT.

The chain joins TRBV28 to TRBJ2-3; 8 bases match TRBD2. Germline values: CDR1 MDHEN, CDR2 SYDVKM. There are 18 residues in the CDR3. The V and J ends lost 6 bases and 7 bases, in that order; junction bases with no gene match: 21. Written as DNA, the CDR3 is TGTGCCAGCAGCCAACCAGCAAGAACTAGCGGACCACAGCATACGCAGTATTTT. Encoded protein: CASSQPARTSGPQHTQYF.

This clonotype was picked up many times. The chain couples TRBV5-1 to TRBJ2-1; 7 bases align to TRBD1. CDR3 length: 15 residues. Trimming removed 4 bases from V and 5 bases from J; junction bases left unmatched: 9. Germline V lookup: CDR1 SGHRS, CDR2 YFSETQ. The CDR3 reads CASSTGQARDNEQFF. CDR3 nucleotides: TGCGCCAGCAGCACCGGACAGGCCCGGGACAATGAGCAGTTCTTC.

In its sample, this clonotype was seen once. The chain joins TRBV5-1 to TRBJ1-1; no clear D. Trimming cost V 0 bases and J 2 bases, with 5 bases left between them. The CDR3 covers 13 residues. CDR1 is SGHRS, CDR2 YFSETQ, per germline. CDR3 loop: CASSLGPNTEAFF. For the CDR3, the DNA is TGCGCCAGCAGCTTGGGGCCTAACACTGAAGCTTTCTTT.

This clonotype was counted ten times or more. The chain employs TRBV7-2 and TRBJ1-5, with 9 bases aligning to TRBD1. The V and J ends lost 2 bases and 2 bases, in that order; junction bases with no gene match: 7. The germline CDR1 and CDR2 sequences are SGHTA and FQGNSA. The CDR3 spans 17 residues. CDR3 sequence reads: CASSLSQGQGGNQPQHF. The DNA for the CDR3 is TGTGCCAGCAGCTTATCACAGGGACAGGGCGGCAATCAGCCCCAGCATTTT.

This clonotype came up many times. The chain has TRBV29-1 and TRBJ2-6, with D possibly TRBD1 on 5 matching bases. V dropped 8 bases and J dropped 0 bases, with 11 bases sitting between them. Germline CDR1 SQVTM, CDR2 ANQGSEA. This CDR3 has 14 amino acids. In nucleotides, the CDR3 is TGCAGCACACTACAGGACTCTGGGGCCAACGTCCTGACTTTC. Its translation is CSTLQDSGANVLTF.

This clonotype occurred many times. The J gene is TRBJ2-7, the V gene TRBV12-3 or TRBV12-4; D not resolved. Trimming pared 1 base from V and 5 bases from J, leaving 15 bases between. CDR3 length: 15 residues. The CDR3 is CASSLDSMSVDEQYF. CDR3 DNA sequence: TGTGCCAGCAGTTTAGACAGCATGAGTGTGGACGAGCAGTACTTC.

This clonotype was detected many times. The J gene is TRBJ2-1, the V gene TRBV9; 7 positions agree with TRBD1. Germline CDR1 reads SGDLS; CDR2 reads YYNGEE. The CDR3 extends over 15 amino acids. After removal of 7 bases from V and 2 bases from J, the junction contained 9 bases not matched to a gene. CDR3: CASRQGIEPYNEQFF. CDR3 sequence (DNA): TGTGCCAGCCGACAGGGAATAGAACCCTACAATGAGCAGTTCTTC.

This clonotype was found many times. This chain joins TRBV5-6 and TRBJ1-1, with 9 bases identical to TRBD1. The CDR3 consists of 15 residues. With V trimmed by 4 bases and J by 7 bases, 11 bases remained unmatched. From germline, CDR1 is SGHDT and CDR2 YYEEEE. In DNA, the CDR3 is TGTGCCAGCAGCGTGCCGGGACAGGGTCTCGGTGAAGCTTTCTTT. Translation gives CASSVPGQGLGEAFF.

With respect to this clonotype: A junction boundary mismatches the germline segment, possibly from a read error. V gene TRBV29-1 combines with J gene TRBJ2-5; no clear D. Germline CDR1 reads SQVTM; CDR2 reads ANQGSEA. This CDR3 is built from 12 residues. The CDR3 region has the DNA TGCAGCGTTGAAGTTGAGACGGACGGTGGGAACTTC. It is translated as CSVEVETDGGNF.

This clonotype was observed many times. The gene calls are TRBV20-1 and TRBJ2-2, with D tentatively TRBD1 (6 bases). The CDR3 runs to 16 residues. V gave up 0 bases and J gave up 1 base, with 12 bases separating them. Germline loops: CDR1 DFQATT, CDR2 SNEGSKA (reference sequence). CDR3 region: CSARERRGKNTGELFF. In DNA, the CDR3 is TGCAGTGCTAGAGAAAGAAGGGGGAAGAACACCGGGGAGCTGTTTTTT.

This clonotype was counted at least ten times. V is TRBV5-1 and J is TRBJ1-1; 8 nucleotides line up with TRBD1. Trimming cost V 4 bases and J 5 bases; bases outside gene matches: 7. Germline CDR1 and CDR2: SGHRS and YFSETQ. CDR3 length: 14 residues. In DNA, the CDR3 is TGCGCCAGCAGCCGGCAGACAGGGGTAACTGAAGCTTTCTTT. This encodes CASSRQTGVTEAFF.

This clonotype was counted ten times or more. DNA of the CDR3: TGTGCCACAGCTCCGGGACAGGGGACCTACGAGCAGTACTTC. Protein sequence: CATAPGQGTYEQYF. The chain recombines TRBV25-1 with TRBJ2-7; 10 bases align to TRBD1. Germline CDR1 and CDR2: MGHDK and SYGVNS. The J segment lost 2 bases and the V segment lost 10 bases, leaving 8 bases of the junction unmatched. This CDR3 region has 14 residues.

This clonotype occurred many times. The V gene is TRBV2, the J gene TRBJ2-7, with D possibly TRBD1 on 5 matching bases. CDR3 length equals 16 residues. Germline V gene data show CDR1 as SNHLY and CDR2 as FYNNEI. Trimming shortened V by 5 bases and J by 0 bases, and 17 bases separated the two germline ends. Written as DNA, the CDR3 is TGTGCCAGCAGTCCAAAGACAGCCACCCCCTCCTACGAGCAGTACTTC. Protein: CASSPKTATPSYEQYF. The full variable domain, its missing parts supplied by reference TRBV2 and TRBJ2-7, is EPEVTQTPSHQVTQMGQEVILRCVPISNHLYFYWYRQILGQKVEFLVSFYNNEISEKSEIFDDQFSVERPDGSNFTLKIRSTKLEDSAMYFCASSPKTATPSYEQYFGPGTRLTVT.

This clonotype came up many times. This chain links TRBV7-2 with TRBJ2-3, with 12 bases matching TRBD2. This CDR3 region has 16 residues. The trim removed 5 bases at V and 2 bases at J, leaving 5 bases unmatched. Germline CDR1 SGHTA, CDR2 FQGNSA. CDR3 nucleotides: TGTGCCAGCAGCCTAACTAGCGGGGGGCTCACAGATACGCAGTATTTT. It yields the protein CASSLTSGGLTDTQYF.

This clonotype has at least ten counts. The rearrangement uses TRBV3-1 and TRBJ2-7; unclear D gene. The CDR3 sequence is 15 residues long. The germline V and J ends were trimmed by 4 bases and 7 bases, with 20 bases remaining between them. CDR1 and CDR2 from the germline V gene are LGHDT and YNNKEL (reference sequence). The CDR3 region is CASSRRSVERSEQYF. The CDR3 region has the DNA TGTGCCAGCAGCCGCCGGTCGGTGGAAAGATCAGAGCAGTACTTC.

In this sample, this clonotype turned up many times. The chain couples TRBV5-1 to TRBJ2-7, with D perhaps TRBD2 (6 bases). The V end was cut by 0 bases, the J end by 5 bases, with 21 bases between. The CDR3 covers 17 residues. The V gene's germline CDR1 is SGHRS and CDR2 YFSETQ. The CDR3 is CASSLELAGRERNEQYF. DNA for the CDR3: TGCGCCAGCAGCTTGGAGCTGGCCGGGAGAGAAAGGAACGAGCAGTACTTC.

This clonotype was seen repeatedly, ten times or more. The rearrangement links TRBV29-1 to TRBJ2-2, with D tentatively TRBD1 (7 bases). The CDR3 totals 13 residues. Germline V gene lookup returns CDR1 SQVTM and CDR2 ANQGSEA. Trimming took off 4 bases at V and 6 bases at J, with 12 bases between the two ends. CDR3 residues: CSVGQGGSGELFF. In nucleotides, the CDR3 is TGCAGCGTTGGCCAGGGGGGTTCCGGGGAGCTGTTTTTT.

This clonotype appeared a few times. The chain uses TRBV4-1 and TRBJ2-3; tentatively, D is TRBD2 (5 bases). The germline V gene encodes CDR1 MGHRA and CDR2 YSYEKL. The CDR3 contains 19 residues. The V and J ends lost 0 bases and 1 base respectively, with 20 bases between them. Here the CDR3 reads CASSQEDSLVALGTDTQYF. In DNA form, the CDR3 reads TGCGCCAGCAGCCAAGAGGACTCACTGGTAGCTCTCGGCACAGATACGCAGTATTTT.